This T cell receptor (beta chain) is drawn from a study of cytomegalovirus exposure and HLA in healthy donors. The study, taken as a whole, reports: Most TCRs appeared rarely, but some public TCRs recurred in many donors.

Healthy bone marrow donors made up the donors. As for this clone: Its cognate antigen is unknown.

The PCR contained 60 Vbeta and 13 Jbeta primers. Profiling relied on immunoSEQ multiplex PCR, and the TCRdb table lists in-frame clones only, not all of them. The repertoire has about 190,000 clones, approximately 11% of them found once; the top ten carry about 7.8%. This CDR3 comprises 11 residues. Per the germline V gene, CDR1 is DFQATT and CDR2 is SNEGSKA (reference sequence). With 5 bases removed from V and 8 bases from J, the gap between germline ends came to 12 bases. This sequence was found in a man aged 45-60 years in good health and CMV-seropositive. The sequencing sample was made of PBMCs. The chain couples TRBV20-1 to TRBJ1-1, with a possible D match to TRBD1 (6 bases). Here the CDR3 DNA reads TGCAGTGCTGGGCCCGGGACAGAAGCTTTCTTT. It codes for CSAGPGTEAFF.